What follows describes a single TCR beta chain. Its target is unknown. The protocol was immunoSEQ multiplex PCR, while the TCRdb copy is restricted to in-frame clones and leaves out a portion. This sample yields about 9,100 clones, of which 92% are seen a single time; about 66% belongs to the top ten. These data come from a study of STAT3 mutations in large granular lymphocyte leukemia. Broader study findings: At least one immunodominant TCR beta clonotype appeared in every T-cell large granular lymphocyte leukemia patient.

This CDR3 is built from 16 residues. Germline lookup yields CDR1 SGHTA and CDR2 FQGTGA. With V trimmed by 5 bases and J by 6 bases, 10 bases remained unmatched. This TCR derives from a man aged 55-75 years with T-cell large granular lymphocyte leukemia. Some clones in this sample may be carry-over from other donors' samples. The J gene is TRBJ2-3, the V gene TRBV7-3, with 11 bases aligning to TRBD2. The source material was peripheral blood mononuclear cells. CDR3 coding DNA: TGTGCCAGCAGCACCGTAGCGGGAGGGGCCGTTGATACGCAGTATTTT. Translation gives CASSTVAGGAVDTQYF.